A single sample gave rise to the 30 T cell receptor beta chains below, sequenced in a study of circulating and synovial CD4+ cells in juvenile arthritis. Generated by immunoSEQ multiplex PCR, the TCRdb table keeps only in-frame clones and is missing some. The repertoire holds 30,000 to 40,000 clones, with more than 90% as singletons. Sequencing used CD4+ T cells from blood. These TCRs come from a human donor with juvenile idiopathic arthritis.

V usage is TRBV9 and J usage is TRBJ2-7; D unresolved. Trimming took off 3 bases at V and 2 bases at J, with 9 bases between the two ends. The CDR3 extends over 13 amino acids. CDR1 SGDLS and CDR2 YYNGEE come from the germline V gene. CDR3 protein: CASSDEGAYEQYF. The CDR3 nucleotides read TGTGCCAGCAGCGATGAAGGAGCCTACGAGCAGTACTTC.

The chain links TRBV5-1 to TRBJ2-7; tentatively, D is TRBD1 (6 bases). The CDR3 length is 13 residues. CDR1 is SGHRS, CDR2 YFSETQ, per germline. V was trimmed by 0 bases and J by 6 bases, leaving 10 bases between them. CDR3 bases: TGCGCCAGCAGCTTGGACAGGGCGGGCGAGCAGTACTTC. Its protein is CASSLDRAGEQYF.

The chain recombines TRBV5-5 with TRBJ2-2; 8 positions agree with TRBD1. Germline CDR1 SGHKS, CDR2 YYEKEE (reference sequence). The CDR3 totals 15 residues. Unmatched junction bases numbered 11, after V lost 5 bases and J lost 8 bases. The CDR3 nucleotides read TGTGCCAGCAGGGGGGCGCAGGGGGCAAAAGGGGAGCTGTTTTTT. Protein sequence: CASRGAQGAKGELFF.

V usage is TRBV5-1 and J usage is TRBJ1-2; D remains ambiguous. The CDR3 consists of 12 residues. V lost 6 bases and J lost 5, with 11 bases in between. Germline CDR1 reads SGHRS; CDR2 reads YFSETQ. As DNA, the CDR3 is TGCGCCAGCAAGGAAGAGGGATATGGCTACACCTTC. It specifies CASKEEGYGYTF.

The gene calls are TRBV7-7 and TRBJ2-5; TRBD2 agrees at 7 bases. The CDR3 is 13 amino acids. In germline, CDR1 is SSHAT, CDR2 FNYEAQ (reference sequence). V shed 4 bases and J 11 bases; nucleotides not matched to a gene: 10. CDR3 region: CASSSTSKERQYF. DNA for the CDR3: TGTGCCAGCAGCTCGACTAGCAAGGAAAGGCAGTACTTC.

The chain has TRBV18 and TRBJ1-3; unclear D gene. CDR3 length equals 14 residues. With 6 bases removed from V and 2 bases from J, the gap between germline ends came to 11 bases. The germline V gene has CDR1 KGHSH and CDR2 LQKENI. The CDR3 DNA reads TGTGCCAGCTCGCAGCCCGGAGCTGGAAACACCATATATTTT. This encodes CASSQPGAGNTIYF.

The genes are TRBV6-5 and TRBJ1-1; D uncertain. CDR3 size: 15 residues. The ends were cut back, 0 bases at V and 0 bases at J, with 8 bases in the middle. CDR1 and CDR2 from the germline V gene are MNHEY and SVGAGI. The CDR3 DNA is TGTGCCAGCAGTTACTCGAACATAATGAACACTGAAGCTTTCTTT. Translated: CASSYSNIMNTEAFF.

The chain employs TRBV4-2 and TRBJ2-5; a weak D match, TRBD2 (6 bases). The ends were cut back, 1 base at V and 5 bases at J, with 14 bases in the middle. Germline-derived CDR1 and CDR2 are LGHNA and YNFKEQ. The CDR3 consists of 15 residues. In DNA, the CDR3 is TGTGCCAGCAGCCAAGGGAGGGCCGGGGAGGAGACCCAGTACTTC. It translates to CASSQGRAGEETQYF.

The genes are TRBV28 and TRBJ2-6; D is possibly TRBD2 (5 bases). The germline V gene encodes CDR1 MDHEN and CDR2 SYDVKM. V dropped 6 bases and J dropped 9 bases, with 9 bases sitting between them. This CDR3 spans 12 amino acids. The chain's CDR3 is CASRVAGNVLTF. DNA of the CDR3: TGTGCCAGCAGGGTGGCGGGCAACGTCCTGACTTTC.

J is TRBJ2-1 and V is TRBV25-1, with D hard to call. The CDR3 runs to 14 residues. The V end was cut by 0 bases, the J end by 9 bases, with 12 bases between. Per germline, CDR1 MGHDK and CDR2 SYGVNS. The CDR3 protein is CASSEYRQNSEQFF. CDR3 DNA sequence: TGTGCCAGCAGTGAATATCGTCAGAACAGTGAGCAGTTCTTC.

The CDR3 DNA follows: TGTGCCTGGACGGGCAGGGGAAGGAGCAATCAGCCCCAGCATTTT. Translated: CAWTGRGRSNQPQHF. The chain has TRBV30 and TRBJ1-5; possibly TRBD1 for D (6 bases). The V and J ends lost 4 bases and 1 base respectively, with 14 bases between them. Looked up from germline, CDR1 is GTSNPN and CDR2 is SVGIG (reference sequence). This CDR3 has 15 residues.

The chain is built from TRBV27 and TRBJ1-5, with D perhaps matching TRBD1 (6 bases). V was clipped by 5 bases and J by 0 bases, with 23 bases between them. Germline V gives CDR1 MNHEY, CDR2 SMNVEV (reference sequence). This CDR3 is built from 19 residues. This CDR3 is CASSPPPGTPGYSNQPQHF. The CDR3 DNA follows: TGTGCCAGCAGTCCCCCCCCCGGGACACCAGGGTATAGCAATCAGCCCCAGCATTTT.

The genes are TRBV5-4 and TRBJ2-7, with a possible D match to TRBD1 (6 bases). The CDR3 has 14 residues. Trimming shortened V by 4 bases and J by 2 bases, and 13 bases separated the two germline ends. CDR1 and CDR2 (germline): SGHNT, YYREEE (reference sequence). CDR3 in amino acids: CASSGRDKAYEQYF. CDR3 nucleotide sequence: TGTGCCAGCAGCGGACGGGACAAAGCCTACGAGCAGTACTTC.

The chain joins TRBV5-5 to TRBJ2-7; TRBD2 matches 8 bases. Germline V lookup: CDR1 SGHKS, CDR2 YYEKEE (reference sequence). CDR3 length: 14 amino acids. V gave up 0 bases and J gave up 6 bases; unmatched junction bases: 5. CDR3 region: CASSLDLRGAEQYF. CDR3 nucleotides: TGTGCCAGCAGCTTGGATTTGCGGGGGGCCGAGCAGTACTTC.

There are a few counts of this clone. V and J are TRBV10-2 and TRBJ2-3; 7 nucleotides agree with TRBD2. The V gene end was trimmed by 7 bases and the J gene end by 1 base; junction bases not matched to a gene: 8. Germline-derived CDR1 and CDR2 are WSHSY and SAAADI. The CDR3 totals 15 residues. CDR3 protein: CASKFSSGGTDTQYF. The DNA of the CDR3 is TGCGCCAGCAAGTTTTCCAGCGGGGGCACAGATACGCAGTATTTT.

The chain uses TRBV5-4 and TRBJ2-1; 10 bases are a match to TRBD1. The trim removed 3 bases at V and 14 bases at J, leaving 5 bases unmatched. Per germline, CDR1 SGHNT and CDR2 YYREEE (reference sequence). The CDR3 spans 12 residues. CDR3 sequence: CASSSPGQGEFF. The CDR3 nucleotides read TGTGCCAGCAGCTCCCCTGGACAGGGGGAGTTCTTC.

This sequence joins TRBV21-1 and TRBJ2-2; TRBD1 is taken as the D call from the table, unchecked against the DNA. TRBV21-1 is a recognized pseudogene. The CDR3 length is 16 residues. The CDR3 DNA follows: TGTGCCAGCAGCAAATCCGCAGGGGACGACACCGGGGAGCTGTTTTTT. It yields the protein CASSKSAGDDTGELFF.

The J gene is TRBJ2-5, the V gene TRBV30, with 8 bases that match TRBD1. Germline V gene sequence: CDR1 GTSNPN, CDR2 SVGIG (reference sequence). Trimming cost V 6 bases and J 3 bases; bases outside gene matches: 18. This CDR3 is 17 amino acids long. The CDR3 spells CACLEAGQGAKKETQYF. CDR3 coding DNA: TGTGCCTGCCTCGAGGCCGGACAGGGTGCCAAAAAAGAGACCCAGTACTTC.

In this sample, this clone turned up a few times. This chain links TRBV18 with TRBJ1-3, with D tentatively TRBD1 (6 bases). The CDR3 spans 16 residues. Germline V CDR1 and CDR2: KGHSH, LQKENI. The V end lost 3 bases, the J end lost 2 bases, and 14 bases lay between the germline ends. The CDR3 region has the DNA TGTGCCAGCTCACCGCTCCTACAGGGCCCTGGAAACACCATATATTTT. Translating it yields CASSPLLQGPGNTIYF.

DNA for the CDR3: TGTGCCAGCAGCTTACTGCGGGGGACATTAAACATTCAGTACTTC. Amino acids: CASSLLRGTLNIQYF. The rearrangement uses TRBV7-9 and TRBJ2-4, with TRBD2 as a possible D gene (7 bases). Trimming pared 2 bases from V and 6 bases from J, leaving 14 bases between. The CDR3 is made up of 15 amino acids. CDR1 SEHNR and CDR2 FQNEAQ come from the germline V gene (reference sequence).

The chain joins TRBV5-1 to TRBJ1-2; 8 bases fit TRBD1. The CDR3 contains 15 residues. The V gene's germline CDR1 is SGHRS and CDR2 YFSETQ. J lost 8 bases, V lost 0 bases, and 9 bases had no gene match. The CDR3 region is CASSLDGRGRVGYTF. In nucleotides, the CDR3 is TGCGCCAGCAGCTTGGATGGCAGGGGGCGAGTAGGCTACACCTTC.

The J gene is TRBJ2-2, the V gene TRBV11-2, with a weak D call TRBD1 (5 bases). V was trimmed by 7 bases and J by 7 bases, leaving 10 bases between them. In germline, CDR1 is SGHAT, CDR2 FQNNGV. The CDR3 totals 12 residues. CDR3 coding DNA: TGTGCCAGCACTCAGGGTGTCGGGGAGCTGTTTTTT. Its translation is CASTQGVGELFF.

V gene TRBV5-1 combines with J gene TRBJ2-6; 9 bases are shared with TRBD1. This CDR3 has 18 amino acids. CDR1 and CDR2 (germline): SGHRS, YFSETQ. V trimming: 0 bases; J trimming: 0 bases; junction bases outside the gene matches: 4. CDR3 loop: CASSLEGQGSSGANVLTF. The DNA for the CDR3 is TGCGCCAGCAGCTTGGAGGGACAGGGTAGCTCTGGGGCCAACGTCCTGACTTTC.

The genes are TRBV10-2 and TRBJ2-2; 8 positions agree with TRBD1. This CDR3 has 15 residues. V was pared by 5 bases and J by 3 bases, with 5 bases of the junction left unmatched. The germline gives CDR1 WSHSY, CDR2 SAAADI. CDR3 sequence: CASSSGQGDTGELFF. CDR3 bases: TGCGCCAGCAGTTCCGGACAGGGCGACACCGGGGAGCTGTTTTTT.

The rearrangement links TRBV7-2 to TRBJ1-2; 8 positions agree with TRBD1. This CDR3 is built from 15 residues. Germline V gene sequence: CDR1 SGHTA, CDR2 FQGNSA. V gave up 1 base and J gave up 3 bases; unmatched junction bases: 4. Here the CDR3 reads CASSLELTGDYGYTF. For the CDR3, the DNA is TGTGCCAGCAGCTTAGAGCTGACAGGGGACTATGGCTACACCTTC.

This clone was recorded only once. The J gene is TRBJ1-2, the V gene TRBV5-4, with TRBD1 as a possible D gene (5 bases). CDR1 and CDR2 (germline): SGHNT, YYREEE (reference sequence). The V gene lost 0 bases and the J gene lost 12 bases, with 15 bases spanning the gap. The CDR3 covers 13 residues. The CDR3 coding sequence is TGTGCCAGCAGCTTGGGGGGACTGGAGCTGAACACCTTC. This codes for CASSLGGLELNTF.

The rearrangement uses TRBV28 and TRBJ1-5; D is ambiguous. Germline CDR1 MDHEN, CDR2 SYDVKM. V was pared by 2 bases and J by 6 bases, with 5 bases between. The CDR3 spans 12 residues. The CDR3 loop reads CASSLPSQPQHF. CDR3 in DNA: TGTGCCAGCAGTTTACCGTCTCAGCCCCAGCATTTT.

This clone appeared a single time. The V gene is TRBV4-2, the J gene TRBJ1-2, with D possibly matching TRBD1 (6 bases). CDR1 and CDR2 from the germline V gene are LGHNA and YNFKEQ. Trimming took off 4 bases at V and 5 bases at J, with 17 bases between the two ends. CDR3 length equals 15 residues. CDR3 coding DNA: TGTGCCAGCAGCCTGGAGACAGGAGATAGATATGGCTACACCTTC. Translated, it gives CASSLETGDRYGYTF.

The chain links TRBV19 to TRBJ2-7; a weak D match, TRBD2 (6 bases). The length of the CDR3 is 15 residues. CDR1 and CDR2 from the germline V gene are LNHDA and SQIVND (reference sequence). The V end lost 1 base, the J end lost 3 bases, and 13 bases lay between the germline ends. The CDR3 DNA is TGTGCCAGTAGTATAGGTTTCCGGGGGAACTACGAGCAGTACTTC. This encodes CASSIGFRGNYEQYF.

The chain couples TRBV7-8 to TRBJ2-1; TRBD2 aligns across 16 bases. Looked up from germline, CDR1 is SGHVS and CDR2 is FQNEAQ. This CDR3 has 17 residues. Losses at the gene ends were 5 bases for V and 3 bases for J; bases not matched to a gene: 4. The CDR3 loop is CASSLGLAGGIYNEQFF. CDR3 bases: TGTGCCAGCAGCCTGGGACTAGCGGGGGGGATCTACAATGAGCAGTTCTTC.